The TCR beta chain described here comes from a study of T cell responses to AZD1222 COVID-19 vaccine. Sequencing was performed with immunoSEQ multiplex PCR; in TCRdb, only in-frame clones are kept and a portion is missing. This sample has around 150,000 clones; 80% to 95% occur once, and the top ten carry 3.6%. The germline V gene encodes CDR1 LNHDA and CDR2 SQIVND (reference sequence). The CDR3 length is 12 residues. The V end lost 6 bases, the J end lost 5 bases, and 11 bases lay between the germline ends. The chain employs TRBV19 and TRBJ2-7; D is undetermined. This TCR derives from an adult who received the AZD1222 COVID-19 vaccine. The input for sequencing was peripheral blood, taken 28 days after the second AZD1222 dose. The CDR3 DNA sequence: TGTGCCAGTAGGGATACGAATGACGAGCAGTACTTC. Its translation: CASRDTNDEQYF.